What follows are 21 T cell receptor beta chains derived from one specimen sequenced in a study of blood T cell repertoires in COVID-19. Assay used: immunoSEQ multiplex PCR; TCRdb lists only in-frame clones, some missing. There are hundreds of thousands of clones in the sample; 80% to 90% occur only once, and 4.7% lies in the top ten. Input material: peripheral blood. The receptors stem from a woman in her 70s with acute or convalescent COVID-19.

The CDR3 DNA sequence: TGTGCCAGCAGCTTGGCAGGGGGAGCTGAAGCTTTCTTT. Translated, it gives CASSLAGGAEAFF. The chain carries TRBV7-9 and TRBJ1-1, with 7 bases that match TRBD1. In germline, CDR1 is SEHNR, CDR2 FQNEAQ (reference sequence). With 3 bases clipped from V and 6 bases from J, the junction kept 4 bases outside the gene matches. The CDR3 has 13 amino acids.

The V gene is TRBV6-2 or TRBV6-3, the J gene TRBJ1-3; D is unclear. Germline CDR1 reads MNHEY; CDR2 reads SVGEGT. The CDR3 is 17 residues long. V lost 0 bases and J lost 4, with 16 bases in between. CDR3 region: CASSYSIISRGGNTIYF. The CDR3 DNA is TGTGCCAGCAGTTACTCGATTATAAGTCGCGGAGGAAACACCATATATTTT.

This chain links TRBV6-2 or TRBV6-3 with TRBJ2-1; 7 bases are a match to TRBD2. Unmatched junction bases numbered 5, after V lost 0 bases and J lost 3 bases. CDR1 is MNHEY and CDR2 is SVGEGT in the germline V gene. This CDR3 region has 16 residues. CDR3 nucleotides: TGTGCCAGCAGTTACTCGGAGCGGGGCCTCTACAATGAGCAGTTCTTC. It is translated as CASSYSERGLYNEQFF.

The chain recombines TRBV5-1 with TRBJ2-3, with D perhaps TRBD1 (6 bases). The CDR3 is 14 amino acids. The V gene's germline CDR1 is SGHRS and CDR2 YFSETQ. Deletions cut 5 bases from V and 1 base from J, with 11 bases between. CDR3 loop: CASRWAGGTDTQYF. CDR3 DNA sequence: TGCGCCAGCAGGTGGGCAGGGGGCACAGATACGCAGTATTTT.

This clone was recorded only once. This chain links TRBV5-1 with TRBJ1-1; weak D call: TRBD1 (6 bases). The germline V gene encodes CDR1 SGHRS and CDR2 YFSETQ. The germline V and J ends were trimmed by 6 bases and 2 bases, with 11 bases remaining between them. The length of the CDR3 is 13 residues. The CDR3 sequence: CASTGQTNTEAFF. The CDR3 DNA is TGCGCCAGCACTGGACAGACCAACACTGAAGCTTTCTTT. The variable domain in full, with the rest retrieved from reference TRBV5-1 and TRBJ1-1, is KAGVTQTPRYLIKTRGQQVTLSCSPISGHRSVSWYQQTPGQGLQFLFEYFSETQRNKGNFPGRFSGRQFSNSRSEMNVSTLELGDSALYLCASTGQTNTEAFFGQGTRLTVV.

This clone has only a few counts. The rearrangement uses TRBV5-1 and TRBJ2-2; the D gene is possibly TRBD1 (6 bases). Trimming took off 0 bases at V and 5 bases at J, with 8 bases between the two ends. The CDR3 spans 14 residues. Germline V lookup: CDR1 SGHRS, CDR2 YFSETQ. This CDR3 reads CASSLGQGTGELFF. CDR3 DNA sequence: TGCGCCAGCAGCTTGGGGCAGGGGACCGGGGAGCTGTTTTTT.

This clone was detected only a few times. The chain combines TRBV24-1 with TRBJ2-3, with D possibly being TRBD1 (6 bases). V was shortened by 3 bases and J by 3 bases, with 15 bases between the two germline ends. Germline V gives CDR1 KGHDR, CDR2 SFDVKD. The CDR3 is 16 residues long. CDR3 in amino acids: CATSDPQGFVTDTQYF. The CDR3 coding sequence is TGTGCCACCAGTGATCCACAGGGCTTTGTAACAGATACGCAGTATTTT.

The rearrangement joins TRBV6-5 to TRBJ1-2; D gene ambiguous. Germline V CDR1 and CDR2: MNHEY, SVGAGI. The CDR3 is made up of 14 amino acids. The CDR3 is CFTAKAGPNYGYTF. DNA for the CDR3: TGTTTTACCGCAAAAGCTGGGCCTAACTATGGCTACACCTTC.

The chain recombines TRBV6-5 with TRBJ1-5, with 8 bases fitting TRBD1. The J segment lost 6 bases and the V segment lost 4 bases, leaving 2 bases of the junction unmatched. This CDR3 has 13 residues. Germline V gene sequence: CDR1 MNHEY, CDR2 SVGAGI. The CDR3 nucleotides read TGTGCCAGCAGTTCCACAGGGGGTCAGCCCCAGCATTTT. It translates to CASSSTGGQPQHF.

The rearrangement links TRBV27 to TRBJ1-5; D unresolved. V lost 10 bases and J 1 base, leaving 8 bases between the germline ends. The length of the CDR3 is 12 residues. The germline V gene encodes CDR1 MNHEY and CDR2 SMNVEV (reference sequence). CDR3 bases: TGTGCCACCGGGAAGAGCAATCAGCCCCAGCATTTT. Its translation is CATGKSNQPQHF.

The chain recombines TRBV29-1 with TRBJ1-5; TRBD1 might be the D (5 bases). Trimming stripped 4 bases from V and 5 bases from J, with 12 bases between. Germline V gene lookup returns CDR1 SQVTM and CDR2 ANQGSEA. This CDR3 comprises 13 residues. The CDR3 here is CSVGLGEDQPQHF. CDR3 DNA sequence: TGCAGCGTTGGTTTAGGGGAAGATCAGCCCCAGCATTTT.

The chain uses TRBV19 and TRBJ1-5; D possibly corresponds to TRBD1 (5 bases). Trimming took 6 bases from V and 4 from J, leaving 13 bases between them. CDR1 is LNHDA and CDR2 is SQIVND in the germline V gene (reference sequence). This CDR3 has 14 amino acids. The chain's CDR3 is CASSAGWGNQPQHF. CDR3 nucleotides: TGTGCCAGTAGCGCGGGGTGGGGGAATCAGCCCCAGCATTTT. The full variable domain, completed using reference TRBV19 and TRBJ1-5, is DGGITQSPKYLFRKEGQNVTLSCEQNLNHDAMYWYRQDPGQGLRLIYYSQIVNDFQKGDIAEGYSVSREKKESFPLTVTSAQKNPTAFYLCASSAGWGNQPQHFGDGTRLSIL.

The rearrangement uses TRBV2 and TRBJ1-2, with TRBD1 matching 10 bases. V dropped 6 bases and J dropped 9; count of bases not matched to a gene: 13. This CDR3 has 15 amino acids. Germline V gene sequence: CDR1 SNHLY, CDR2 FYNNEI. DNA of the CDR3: TGTGCCAGCAGGGGACAGGGGATCCCGTTTGAGAGCTACACCTTC. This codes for CASRGQGIPFESYTF. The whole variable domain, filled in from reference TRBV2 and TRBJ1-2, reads EPEVTQTPSHQVTQMGQEVILRCVPISNHLYFYWYRQILGQKVEFLVSFYNNEISEKSEIFDDQFSVERPDGSNFTLKIRSTKLEDSAMYFCASRGQGIPFESYTFGSGTRLTVV.

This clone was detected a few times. CDR3 nucleotides: TGTGCCAGCAGCGTAGCCCCAGGGCAGCCCCAGCATTTT. Amino acids: CASSVAPGQPQHF. This chain joins TRBV9 and TRBJ1-5; D possibly corresponds to TRBD1 (5 bases). The V end was cut by 0 bases, the J end by 7 bases, with 8 bases between. CDR1 is SGDLS and CDR2 is YYNGEE in the germline V gene. There are 13 residues in the CDR3.

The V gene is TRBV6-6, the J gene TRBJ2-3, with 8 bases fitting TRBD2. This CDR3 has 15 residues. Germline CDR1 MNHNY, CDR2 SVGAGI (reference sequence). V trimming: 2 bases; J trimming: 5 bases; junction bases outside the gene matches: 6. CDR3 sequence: CASSYTRGGRDTQYF. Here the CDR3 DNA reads TGTGCCAGCAGTTACACCCGGGGGGGCCGAGATACGCAGTATTTT.

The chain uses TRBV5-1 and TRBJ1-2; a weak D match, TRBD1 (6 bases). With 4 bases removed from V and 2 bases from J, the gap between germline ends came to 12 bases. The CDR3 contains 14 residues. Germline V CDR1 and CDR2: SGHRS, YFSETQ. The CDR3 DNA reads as TGCGCCAGCAGCCCACAGGGACAAAACTATGGCTACACCTTC. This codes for CASSPQGQNYGYTF.

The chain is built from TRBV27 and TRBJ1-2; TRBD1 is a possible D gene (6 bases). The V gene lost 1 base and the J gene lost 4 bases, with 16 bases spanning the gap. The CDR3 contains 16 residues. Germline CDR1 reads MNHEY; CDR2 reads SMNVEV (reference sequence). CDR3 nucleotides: TGTGCCAGCAGTTTATGGGCAGGGGAAGGGGGCTATGGCTACACCTTC. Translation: CASSLWAGEGGYGYTF.

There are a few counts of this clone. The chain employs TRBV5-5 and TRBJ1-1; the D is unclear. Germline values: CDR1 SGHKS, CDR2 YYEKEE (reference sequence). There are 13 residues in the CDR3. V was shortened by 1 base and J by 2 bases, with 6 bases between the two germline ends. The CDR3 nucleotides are TGTGCCAGCAGCTTGATCCTAAACACTGAAGCTTTCTTT. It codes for CASSLILNTEAFF.

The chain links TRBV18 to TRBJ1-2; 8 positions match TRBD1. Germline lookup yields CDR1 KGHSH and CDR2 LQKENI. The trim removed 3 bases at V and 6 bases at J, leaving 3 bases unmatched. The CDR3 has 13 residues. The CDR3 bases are TGTGCCAGCTCACCTCAGGGGGCGCATGGCTACACCTTC. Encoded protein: CASSPQGAHGYTF.

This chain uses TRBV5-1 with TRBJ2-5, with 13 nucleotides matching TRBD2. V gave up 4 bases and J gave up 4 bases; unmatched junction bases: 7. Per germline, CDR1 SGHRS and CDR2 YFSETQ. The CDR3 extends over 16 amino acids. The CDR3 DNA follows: TGCGCCAGCAGCCCCCAGGGACTAGCGGGGAGAGAGACCCAGTACTTC. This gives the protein CASSPQGLAGRETQYF.

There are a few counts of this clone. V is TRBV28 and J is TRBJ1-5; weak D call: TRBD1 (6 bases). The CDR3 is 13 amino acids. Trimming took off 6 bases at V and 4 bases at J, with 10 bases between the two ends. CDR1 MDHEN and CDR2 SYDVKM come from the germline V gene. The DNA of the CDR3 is TGTGCCAGCAGCCGGACAGCTAATCAGCCCCAGCATTTT. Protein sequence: CASSRTANQPQHF.